This T cell receptor beta chain was identified during a study of beta chain features in type 1 diabetes. Study information: No age, gender or cell yield differences were seen between patients and healthy donors.

CDR1 and CDR2 from the germline V gene are WSHSY and SAAADI. The CDR3 totals 14 residues. The J segment lost 4 bases and the V segment lost 8 bases, leaving 6 bases of the junction unmatched. All of the isolated RNA was reverse transcribed, so expressed TCRB transcripts were sequenced. Libraries were prepared by immunoSEQ multiplex PCR; TCRdb keeps only in-frame clonotypes and omits some of them. The table lists a few hundred thousand clones, 10% to 15% of them singletons, with about 0.01% in the top ten. The study, taken as a whole, reports: Among patients with Type 1 diabetes, TCRB CDR3s were moderately but significantly shorter in every one of the four CD4+ subsets. There was no resolution here of whether HLA type influences TCRB rearrangement. Healthy donors had naive, central memory and Treg TCRB repertoires that appeared less similar than those seen among patients. More deletions and fewer insertions at VDJ junctions were seen in type 1 diabetes patients.

In its sample, this clone was seen a few times. Its antigen is undetermined. This sequence joins TRBV10-2 and TRBJ2-1, with TRBD2 matching over 9 bases. Input material: naive CD4+ T cells from blood. This TCR was recovered from a woman younger than 30 with type 1 diabetes. This CDR3 reads CASSSGGLYNEQFF. The CDR3 DNA is TGCGCCAGCTCAAGCGGGGGGCTGTACAATGAGCAGTTCTTC.